This TCR beta chain was documented in a study of beta chain features in type 1 diabetes. Study as a whole: Across every sample, about 100 million sorted cells were examined in total.

V dropped 2 bases and J dropped 1; count of bases not matched to a gene: 5. CDR1 GTSNPN and CDR2 SVGIG come from the germline V gene (reference sequence). The CDR3 consists of 15 residues. Every donor provided one heparinised blood draw, which averaged approximately 100 mL. This clone was recorded a few times. Its antigen remains unidentified. Every isolated RNA sample was fully reverse transcribed, so sequencing captured expressed TCRB transcripts. Clones were sequenced by immunoSEQ multiplex PCR, and TCRdb holds only the in-frame ones, with some missing. This sample has roughly 500,000 clones, with about 30% found just once. Overall study findings and caveats: Resolution of whether HLA type affects TCRB rearrangement was not achieved here. Fewer insertions but more deletions were seen at VDJ junctions in type 1 diabetes patients.

The V gene is TRBV30, the J gene TRBJ2-3; 8 bases agree with TRBD2. The clonotype comes from a man aged 18 to 35 in good health. What was sequenced was naive CD4+ T cells from blood. In nucleotides, the CDR3 is TGTGCCTGGAGTCCGGGACTAGGTGGCACAGATACGCAGTATTTT. This gives the protein CAWSPGLGGTDTQYF.